One and the same sample provided the 3 T cell receptor beta chains below, sequenced in a study of human T cells and chemical hapten exposure. Time point denoted: patch test 3, about 24 weeks after DPC sensitization. Treatment noted: therapeutic diphenylcyclopropenone sensitization with weekly scalp DPC. TCRdb ran MiXCR on the RACE reads and lists one entry per CDR3 protein. The repertoire holds some 180,000 distinct CDR3 sequences, with roughly a quarter as singletons. The sequencing used whole blood, collected in connection with sensitization to the hapten diphenylcyclopropenone (DPC). The source is a middle-aged woman with alopecia areata. Some clones in this sample may be carry-over from other donors' samples.

V is TRBV29-1 and J is TRBJ2-5, with D unresolved. Trimming cost V 3 bases and J 9 bases, with 11 bases left between them. Per germline, CDR1 SQVTM and CDR2 ANQGSEA. CDR3 length: 11 amino acids. The CDR3: CSVDWGTAQYF. As DNA, the CDR3 is TGCAGCGTTGATTGGGGAACGGCCCAGTACTTC.

The V gene is TRBV3-1, the J gene TRBJ2-7, with 13 bases matching TRBD2. Germline trimming cut 2 bases from V and 3 bases from J; bases unmatched to any gene: 7. The CDR3 is 17 residues long. Germline loops: CDR1 LGHDT, CDR2 YNNKEL (reference sequence). Written as DNA, the CDR3 is TGTGCCAGCAGCCAACGGACTAGCGGGAGCTACCTCTACGAGCAGTACTTC. It codes for CASSQRTSGSYLYEQYF.

In this sample, this clonotype turned up a few times. The chain carries TRBV9 and TRBJ2-3, with unresolved D. The CDR3 has 14 amino acids. Germline values: CDR1 SGDLS, CDR2 YYNGEE. The germline V and J ends were trimmed by 0 bases and 1 base, with 6 bases remaining between them. The chain's CDR3 is CASSVGVGTDTQYF. DNA of the CDR3: TGTGCCAGCAGCGTAGGCGTGGGCACAGATACGCAGTATTTT. The whole variable domain, filled in from reference TRBV9 and TRBJ2-3, reads DSGVTQTPKHLITATGQRVTLRCSPRSGDLSVYWYQQSLDQGLQFLIQYYNGEERAKGNILERFSAQQFPDLHSELNLSSLELGDSALYFCASSVGVGTDTQYFGPGTRLTVL.